This T cell receptor beta chain stems from a study of blood T cell repertoires in COVID-19. Study in general: Samples of COVID-19 (acute and convalescent) were obtained from the United States, Italy and Spain. In each case, the material was cDNA or gDNA derived from T cells, B-cell-depleted T cells, or PBMCs.

TCRdb keeps only in-frame clones here, not all; method: immunoSEQ multiplex PCR. The data show 60,000 or so clones, about 66% seen once. This clone was seen once. The CDR3 runs to 16 residues. Germline-derived CDR1 and CDR2 are MDHEN and SYDVKM. V was clipped by 5 bases and J by 3 bases; unmatched bases: 10. The TCR comes from a woman aged 55 to 70 who had been exposed to COVID-19. The sequencing sample was made of PBMCs or T cells enriched from blood (not recorded which). This rearrangement joins TRBV28 to TRBJ1-5, with 7 bases aligning to TRBD1. The CDR3 sequence: CASSRFRDRVNQPQHF. CDR3 nucleotide sequence: TGTGCCAGCAGTCGCTTTAGGGACAGAGTCAATCAGCCCCAGCATTTT.